This T cell receptor beta chain was recorded in a study of T cell clonality in common variable immunodeficiency. This clone was counted ten times or more. No antigen is known for it. Sequencing ends 3 residues short of the CDR3 end; the germline J gene provides the rest. Method: immunoSEQ multiplex PCR; TCRdb's copy keeps in-frame clones and lacks some. The record shows some 52,000 clones for this sample, with no singletons present. V was clipped by 5 bases and J by 0 bases, with 2 bases between them. The CDR3 extends over 11 amino acids. CDR1 SGHVS and CDR2 FQNEAQ come from the germline V gene. Overall study findings and caveats: The cause of increased CVID clonality remains unclear without subpopulation sequencing. CVID subjects showed higher TCRbeta clonality than healthy controls. Common variable immunodeficiency TCR beta sequences reportedly had fewer deletions and N-nucleotide insertions.

Both groups were predominantly of Caucasian heritage. The sequencing sample was made of peripheral blood mononuclear cells. The chain is built from TRBV7-8 and TRBJ2-7; D unclear. The source is a person aged 18 to 75 in good health. CDR3 region: CASSLSYEQYF. The sequenced part of the CDR3 DNA is TGTGCCAGCAGCCTCTCCTACGAG. The full variable domain, rest sourced from reference TRBV7-8 and TRBJ2-7, is GAGVSQSPRYKVAKRGQDVALRCDPISGHVSLFWYQQALGQGPEFLTYFQNEAQLDKSGLPSDRFFAERPEGSVSTLKIQRTQQEDSAVYLCASSLSYEQYFGPGTRLTVT.